The present entry profiles one TCR beta chain with its context. The V and J ends lost 4 bases and 6 bases respectively, with 13 bases between them. Germline lookup yields CDR1 SGHKS and CDR2 YYEKEE (reference sequence). The CDR3 sequence is 14 residues long. In the original processing: Amplified reference gene primers provided the basis for estimating nucleated cell counts. The data were produced by immunoSEQ multiplex PCR, yet TCRdb's version contains in-frame clones alone and is incomplete. V, J and clone size derive from that table, while D and trimming were established from the DNA sequence. In the table there are about 200,000 clones, approximately 91% of which are singletons. The sample is drawn from a study of blood T cell repertoires in COVID-19. Study as a whole: Both acute and convalescent COVID-19 samples were obtained from the United States, Italy and Spain. Sources were T cells, B-cell-depleted T cells, or PBMCs; the material itself was cDNA or gDNA.

The V gene is TRBV5-5, the J gene TRBJ1-4; a weak D match, TRBD1 (5 bases). Sequencing was performed on peripheral blood. This receptor was identified in a man in his sixties who had recovered from COVID-19. In nucleotides, the CDR3 is TGTGCCAGCAGCGACAGAGGAGAAGATGAAAAACTGTTTTTT. It specifies CASSDRGEDEKLFF.